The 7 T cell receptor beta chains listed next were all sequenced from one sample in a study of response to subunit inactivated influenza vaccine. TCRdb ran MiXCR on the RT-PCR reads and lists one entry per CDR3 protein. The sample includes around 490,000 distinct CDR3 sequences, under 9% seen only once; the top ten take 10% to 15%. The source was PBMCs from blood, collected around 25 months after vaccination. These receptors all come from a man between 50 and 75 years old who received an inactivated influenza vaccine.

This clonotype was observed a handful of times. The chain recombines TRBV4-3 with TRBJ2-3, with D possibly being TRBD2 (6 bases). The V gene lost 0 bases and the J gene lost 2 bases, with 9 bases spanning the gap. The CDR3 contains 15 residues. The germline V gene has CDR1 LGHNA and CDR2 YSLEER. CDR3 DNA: TGCGCCAGCAGCCAAGAAGGCGGGAACACAGATACGCAGTATTTT. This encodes CASSQEGGNTDTQYF.

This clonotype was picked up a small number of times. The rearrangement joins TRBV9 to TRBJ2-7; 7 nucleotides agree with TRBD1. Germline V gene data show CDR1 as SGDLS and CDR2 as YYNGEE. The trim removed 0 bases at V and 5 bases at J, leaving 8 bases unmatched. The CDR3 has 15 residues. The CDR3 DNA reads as TGTGCCAGCAGCGTAGGACAGGGTGTGATCCACGAGCAGTACTTC. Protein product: CASSVGQGVIHEQYF.

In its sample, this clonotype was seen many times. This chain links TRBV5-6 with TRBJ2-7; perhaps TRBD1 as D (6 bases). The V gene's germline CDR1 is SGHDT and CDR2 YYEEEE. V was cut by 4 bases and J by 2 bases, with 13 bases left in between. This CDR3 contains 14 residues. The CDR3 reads CASSLWDNTYEQYF. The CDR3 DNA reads TGTGCCAGCAGCCTCTGGGACAACACCTACGAGCAGTACTTC.

The CDR3 reads CASSLEGWSTTEAFF. Written as DNA, the CDR3 is TGTGCCAGCAGCTTGGAGGGTTGGAGTACCACTGAAGCTTTCTTT. The J gene is TRBJ1-1, the V gene TRBV5-5; D unclear. Germline values: CDR1 SGHKS, CDR2 YYEKEE (reference sequence). V was clipped by 0 bases and J by 4 bases, with 13 bases between them. This CDR3 spans 15 amino acids.

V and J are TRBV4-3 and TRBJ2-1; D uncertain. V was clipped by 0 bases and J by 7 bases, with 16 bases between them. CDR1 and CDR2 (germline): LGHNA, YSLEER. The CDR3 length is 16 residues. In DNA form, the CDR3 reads TGCGCCAGCAGCCAAGATCCTTGGCGCGGATTGAATGAGCAGTTCTTC. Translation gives CASSQDPWRGLNEQFF.

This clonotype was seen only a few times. DNA for the CDR3: TGTGCCAGCAGTTACGGACAGAACAATGAGCAGTTCTTC. Its translation: CASSYGQNNEQFF. The chain is built from TRBV6-6 and TRBJ2-1; possibly TRBD1 for D (6 bases). CDR1 is MNHNY and CDR2 is SVGAGI in the germline V gene (reference sequence). The CDR3 extends over 13 amino acids. V was cut by 2 bases and J by 5 bases, with 7 bases left in between.

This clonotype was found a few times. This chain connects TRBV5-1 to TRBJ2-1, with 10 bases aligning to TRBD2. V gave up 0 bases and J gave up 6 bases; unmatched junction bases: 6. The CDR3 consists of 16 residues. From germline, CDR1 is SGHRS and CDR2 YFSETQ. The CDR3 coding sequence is TGCGCCAGCAGCTTGGGTAGCGGGAGGACCCCCAATGAGCAGTTCTTC. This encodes CASSLGSGRTPNEQFF.